Listed here are 26 T cell receptor beta chains from one sample, sequenced in a study of blood T cells in healthy people across ages. Then a second PCR, running roughly 6 to 12 cycles, was carried out with a sample-barcoded 5' primer and a J-beta primer mix. TCRdb redid the calling of the 5' RACE reads with MiXCR, one entry per CDR3 protein. The sample has more than 700,000 distinct CDR3 sequences, about 53% seen once; the top ten hold approximately 41%. The sequenced material came from blood. Every receptor here comes from a man older than 75 in good health.

As for this clonotype: At one end the junction does not follow the germline gene, possibly because of a read error. The chain carries TRBV10-1 and TRBJ2-7, with D unclear. This CDR3 is built from 13 residues. CDR1 is WNHNN and CDR2 is SYGVQD in the germline V gene (reference sequence). CDR3 region: CASSERGIYKQYF. In DNA, the CDR3 is TGCGCCAGCAGTGAACGTGGGATCTACAAGCAGTACTTC.

The V gene is TRBV4-2, the J gene TRBJ2-7; TRBD1 agrees at 10 bases. CDR1 and CDR2 (germline): LGHNA, YNFKEQ. The V and J ends lost 3 bases and 5 bases, in that order; junction bases with no gene match: 7. This CDR3 region has 15 residues. CDR3 sequence: CASSHLDRGENEQYF. In DNA, the CDR3 is TGTGCCAGCAGCCACTTGGACAGGGGGGAAAACGAGCAGTACTTC.

This chain uses TRBV4-1 with TRBJ1-6; D gene uncertain. The V gene lost 1 base and the J gene lost 6 bases, with 4 bases spanning the gap. Germline V gene data show CDR1 as MGHRA and CDR2 as YSYEKL. The CDR3 runs to 13 residues. The CDR3 sequence: CASSQVINSPLHF. For the CDR3, the DNA is TGCGCCAGCAGCCAAGTCATTAATTCACCCCTCCACTTT.

This clonotype was observed once. The chain carries TRBV29-1 and TRBJ1-1; D is undetermined. The CDR3 has 13 residues. The V end lost 7 bases, the J end lost 4 bases, and 16 bases lay between the germline ends. CDR1 is SQVTM and CDR2 is ANQGSEA in the germline V gene. CDR3 loop: CSGIGPGGTEAFF. The CDR3 region has the DNA TGCAGCGGCATCGGCCCGGGAGGCACTGAAGCTTTCTTT.

About this clonotype itself: One junction end disagrees with the germline gene, perhaps due to a read error. The V call is TRBV12-3 or TRBV12-4, the J call TRBJ1-6, with D possibly TRBD1 on 5 matching bases. The CDR3 runs 16 residues. CDR3 coding DNA: TGTGCCGGCAGTTACACGCGGGAGTCAGGGAATTCACCCCTCCACTTT. As protein: CAGSYTRESGNSPLHF.

This clonotype has just a few counts. The chain is built from TRBV20-1 and TRBJ2-1, with 12 bases fitting TRBD1. The ends lost 5 bases at V and 9 bases at J; junction bases unmatched: 5. This CDR3 is 13 amino acids long. Looked up from germline, CDR1 is DFQATT and CDR2 is SNEGSKA (reference sequence). The CDR3 sequence is CSAGTGGRGEQFF. The CDR3 bases are TGCAGTGCTGGGACAGGGGGCAGGGGTGAGCAGTTCTTC.

The chain recombines TRBV4-1 with TRBJ2-5; TRBD2 might be the D (7 bases). CDR1 and CDR2 (germline): MGHRA, YSYEKL. The CDR3 contains 15 residues. Between the trimmed V and J ends, which lost 4 bases and 5 bases, there was a span of 17 bases. The CDR3 region is CASSPDNAGAETQYF. For the CDR3, the DNA is TGCGCCAGCAGCCCGGACAATGCGGGGGCTGAGACCCAGTACTTC.

The CDR3 nucleotides are TGTGCCAGCAGTGAAGCTCGACAGGGTTACGAGCAGTACTTC. Translated: CASSEARQGYEQYF. The chain is built from TRBV2 and TRBJ2-7; 7 positions agree with TRBD1. Germline CDR1 reads SNHLY; CDR2 reads FYNNEI. This CDR3 contains 14 residues. Germline trimming cut 0 bases from V and 4 bases from J; bases unmatched to any gene: 3. The variable domain in full, with the rest retrieved from reference TRBV2 and TRBJ2-7, is EPEVTQTPSHQVTQMGQEVILRCVPISNHLYFYWYRQILGQKVEFLVSFYNNEISEKSEIFDDQFSVERPDGSNFTLKIRSTKLEDSAMYFCASSEARQGYEQYFGPGTRLTVT.

The V and J genes are TRBV18 and TRBJ2-4, with D maybe TRBD2 (6 bases). Germline V gene lookup returns CDR1 KGHSH and CDR2 LQKENI. There are 13 residues in the CDR3. V lost 4 bases and J lost 5, with 9 bases in between. This CDR3 reads CASSLGGENIQYF. The DNA for the CDR3 is TGTGCCAGCTCACTCGGGGGAGAAAACATTCAGTACTTC.

There are a few counts of this clonotype. This rearrangement joins TRBV5-6 to TRBJ2-3; D is undetermined. This CDR3 comprises 15 residues. Trimming took off 0 bases at V and 14 bases at J, with 22 bases between the two ends. Germline CDR1 reads SGHDT; CDR2 reads YYEEEE. CDR3 region: CASSLDTNLHRYAYF. CDR3 nucleotide sequence: TGTGCCAGCAGCTTGGATACCAATCTGCACAGATACGCGTATTTT.

V is TRBV5-1 and J is TRBJ2-3; no firm D call. Between the trimmed V and J ends, which lost 4 bases and 6 bases, there was a span of 12 bases. The length of the CDR3 is 13 residues. Germline V lookup: CDR1 SGHRS, CDR2 YFSETQ. In DNA, the CDR3 is TGCGCCAGCAGCAACCCTGGGTCTGATACGCAGTATTTT. The encoded protein is CASSNPGSDTQYF.

This sequence joins TRBV7-3 and TRBJ2-1; D is unresolved. This CDR3 comprises 15 residues. V lost 1 base and J 3 bases, leaving 10 bases between the germline ends. Germline CDR1 and CDR2: SGHTA and FQGTGA. Here the CDR3 reads CASSLRLDDYNEQFF. As DNA, the CDR3 is TGTGCCAGCAGCTTAAGACTTGATGACTACAATGAGCAGTTCTTC.

This clonotype appeared a few times. The J gene is TRBJ2-7, the V gene TRBV6-2 or TRBV6-3; 8 bases are a match to TRBD2. Trimming cost V 2 bases and J 5 bases; bases outside gene matches: 5. Germline V gene data show CDR1 as MNHEY and CDR2 as SVGEGT. This CDR3 region has 14 residues. DNA of the CDR3: TGTGCCAGCAGTTACCTAGCGGGTTTCAACGAGCAGTACTTC. Protein product: CASSYLAGFNEQYF.

The chain joins TRBV12-3 or TRBV12-4 to TRBJ2-5; 7 bases line up with TRBD1. The V segment lost 7 bases and the J segment 3 bases; nucleotides outside the gene matches: 11. The CDR3 contains 15 residues. CDR3 bases: TGTGCCAGCACCGCAGGGACAGTAACAAAAGAGACCCAGTACTTC. It encodes CASTAGTVTKETQYF.

The V call is TRBV29-1, the J call TRBJ2-7; 9 nucleotides match TRBD2. The CDR3 extends over 13 amino acids. Germline loops: CDR1 SQVTM, CDR2 ANQGSEA. V was clipped by 7 bases and J by 6 bases; unmatched bases: 10. In DNA form, the CDR3 reads TGCAGCGCCGCTGGTAGCGGGAGTGTCGAGCAGTACTTC. Amino acids: CSAAGSGSVEQYF.

The genes are TRBV7-9 and TRBJ2-6, with a possible D match to TRBD1 (6 bases). V lost 1 base and J 4 bases, leaving 11 bases between the germline ends. This CDR3 comprises 16 residues. Germline lookup yields CDR1 SEHNR and CDR2 FQNEAQ (reference sequence). CDR3 in amino acids: CASSLVAGAGANVLTF. CDR3 in DNA: TGTGCCAGCAGCTTAGTCGCAGGGGCGGGGGCCAACGTCCTGACTTTC.

The genes are TRBV7-7 and TRBJ2-5, with D unresolved. V was cut by 5 bases and J by 6 bases, with 13 bases left in between. CDR3 size: 13 residues. Germline CDR1 and CDR2: SSHAT and FNYEAQ (reference sequence). CDR3 DNA: TGTGCCAGCAGCGTACTATCCAGGCAGACCCAGTACTTC. It specifies CASSVLSRQTQYF.

About this clonotype itself: A read error may produce the germline difference seen at one junction end. J is TRBJ2-5 and V is TRBV29-1, with D unclear. Germline values: CDR1 SQVTM, CDR2 ANQGSEA. This CDR3 has 13 amino acids. CDR3: CSVEDRPEEAQYF. The CDR3 DNA is TGCAGCGTTGAAGATCGGCCGGAAGAGGCCCAGTACTTC.

The gene calls are TRBV5-1 and TRBJ2-7; 7 bases agree with TRBD2. The CDR3 is made up of 15 amino acids. Germline values: CDR1 SGHRS, CDR2 YFSETQ. J was trimmed by 2 bases and V by 0 bases; bases with no gene match: 5. CDR3 in amino acids: CASSLAAGVTYEQYF. CDR3 sequence (DNA): TGCGCCAGCAGCTTGGCGGCGGGAGTAACCTACGAGCAGTACTTC.

This clonotype was seen a few times. The chain uses TRBV2 and TRBJ2-7; a possible D gene is TRBD2 (5 bases). Germline V gives CDR1 SNHLY, CDR2 FYNNEI. CDR3 length: 16 residues. V gave up 5 bases and J gave up 0 bases, with 17 bases separating them. CDR3 nucleotide sequence: TGTGCCAGCAGTTCACAAATGGGCGGACTCTCCTACGAGCAGTACTTC. Translated, it gives CASSSQMGGLSYEQYF.

The chain links TRBV5-1 to TRBJ2-3; D is ambiguous. Germline assignment: CDR1 SGHRS and CDR2 YFSETQ. V was pared by 0 bases and J by 0 bases, with 11 bases between. The CDR3 is 16 amino acids. CDR3 nucleotides: TGCGCCAGCAGCTTGGGGCTTGACACTAGCACAGATACGCAGTATTTT. This gives the protein CASSLGLDTSTDTQYF.

The CDR3 spells CASSERRAEAFF. The CDR3 region has the DNA TGTGCCAGCAGTGAGAGGAGAGCTGAAGCTTTCTTT. The V gene is TRBV2, the J gene TRBJ1-1, with unresolved D. The V end lost 3 bases, the J end lost 6 bases, and 8 bases lay between the germline ends. The CDR3 totals 12 residues. In germline, CDR1 is SNHLY, CDR2 FYNNEI.

This rearrangement joins TRBV2 to TRBJ2-7; D gene ambiguous. The length of the CDR3 is 12 residues. Germline values: CDR1 SNHLY, CDR2 FYNNEI. V lost 8 bases, J lost 0 bases, and 8 bases lay in between. The CDR3 DNA is TGTGCCAGCCAAGCAGCCTCCTACGAGCAGTACTTC. This encodes CASQAASYEQYF.

The chain couples TRBV25-1 to TRBJ1-2; 7 bases map to TRBD1. This CDR3 region has 16 residues. From germline, CDR1 is MGHDK and CDR2 SYGVNS. The junction had 8 bases not matched to a gene; V was cut back by 2 bases and J by 2 bases. The CDR3, as DNA: TGTGCCAGCAGTGAAAACAGGGGACCCTTCAACTATGGCTACACCTTC. This codes for CASSENRGPFNYGYTF.

Many counts were recorded for this clonotype. The rearrangement joins TRBV7-3 to TRBJ1-1, with a tentative D call TRBD1 (5 bases). The V end lost 3 bases, the J end lost 1 base, and 6 bases lay between the germline ends. There are 13 residues in the CDR3. Germline V gene lookup returns CDR1 SGHTA and CDR2 FQGTGA. The DNA for the CDR3 is TGTGCCAGCAGCTTCGGGGGGAACACTGAAGCTTTCTTT. Its protein product is CASSFGGNTEAFF.

This chain joins TRBV7-2 and TRBJ2-5, with TRBD1 matching over 8 bases. Germline lookup yields CDR1 SGHTA and CDR2 FQGNSA. Germline trimming cut 4 bases from V and 0 bases from J; bases unmatched to any gene: 7. The CDR3 sequence is 16 residues long. CDR3 in amino acids: CASSSWTGTDQETQYF. The CDR3 bases are TGTGCCAGCAGCTCTTGGACAGGGACGGACCAAGAGACCCAGTACTTC.